This T cell receptor beta chain derives from a study of OX40 agonist ivuxolimab in advanced cancers. Study-level background: The patients' treatment was ivuxolimab, an agonistic anti-OX40 (CD134) antibody. Regarding the study as a whole: Within 6 weeks, CD4+ and CD8+ blood T cells expanded clonally at 0.1 to 3.0 mg/kg.

Cycle 7 day 1, cycle 4 day 1, and baseline were the timepoints at which blood was sampled. The table came from immunoSEQ multiplex PCR; TCRdb's copy has only in-frame clones and leaves some out. There are roughly 41,000 clones in the sample; around 83% occur only once, and 2.4% lies in the top ten. Germline V gives CDR1 MNHNS, CDR2 SASEGT. CDR3 length equals 20 residues. V shed 3 bases and J shed 2 bases, with 28 bases lying between them. In regard to this clone: Its matching antigen is unknown.

This chain uses TRBV6-1 with TRBJ1-1; a possible D gene is TRBD1 (6 bases). The sequence derives from an adult with an advanced solid tumor such as melanoma, head and neck, liver or kidney cancer. Sequenced material: CD4+ or CD8+ T cells sorted from blood, taken in a trial of the OX40 agonist ivuxolimab. The CDR3 DNA follows: TGTGCCAGCAGTGATCGGTTAACTCGGGGCAGGGGATATCGAAACACTGAAGCTTTCTTT. Encoded protein: CASSDRLTRGRGYRNTEAFF.